This T cell receptor beta chain appears in the sequencing data of a study of shared clonotypes between healthy human individuals. Those who donated were healthy HIV-negative adults, with no recent acute infections or vaccinations reported. Only Caucasian adults living in Nashville, Tennessee served as donors. The genomic DNA of each subset was split evenly across several immunoSEQ plates. Some clones are missing from TCRdb's copy, which holds only in-frame ones; the method was immunoSEQ multiplex PCR. This sample has some 2,500,000 clones, with 80% to 95% found just once. CDR1 and CDR2 (germline): MNHNS, SASEGT. The CDR3 covers 15 residues. V trimming: 1 base; J trimming: 4 bases; junction bases outside the gene matches: 3.

The chain joins TRBV6-1 to TRBJ1-5; 8 bases match TRBD1. Source material: naive CD4+ T cells from PBMCs. The subset here: CD45RA+ positively selected. The clonotype originates from a man between 18 and 35 years old in good health. Some clones in this sample may be carry-over from other donors' samples. CDR3 sequence: CASSEGTGRNQPQHF. CDR3 nucleotides: TGTGCCAGCAGTGAAGGGACAGGGAGGAATCAGCCCCAGCATTTT.